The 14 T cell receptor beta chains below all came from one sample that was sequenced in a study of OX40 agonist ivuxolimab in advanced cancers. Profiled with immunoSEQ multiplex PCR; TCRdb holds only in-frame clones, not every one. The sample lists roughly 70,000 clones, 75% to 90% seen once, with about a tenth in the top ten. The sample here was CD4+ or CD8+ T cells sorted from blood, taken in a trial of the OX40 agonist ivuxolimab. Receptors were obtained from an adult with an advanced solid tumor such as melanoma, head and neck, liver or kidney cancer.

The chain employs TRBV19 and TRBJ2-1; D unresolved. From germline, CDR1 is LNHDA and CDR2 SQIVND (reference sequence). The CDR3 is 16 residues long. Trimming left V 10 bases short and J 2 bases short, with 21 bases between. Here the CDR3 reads CATNPSDPSPYNEQFF. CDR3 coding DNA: TGTGCCACCAATCCGTCCGATCCATCGCCCTACAATGAGCAGTTCTTC.

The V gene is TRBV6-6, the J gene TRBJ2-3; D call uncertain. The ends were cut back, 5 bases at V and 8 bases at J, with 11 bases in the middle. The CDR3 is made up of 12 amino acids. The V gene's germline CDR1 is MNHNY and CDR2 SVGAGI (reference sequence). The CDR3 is CASSLTEPTQYF. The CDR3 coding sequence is TGTGCCAGCAGTCTCACGGAGCCTACGCAGTATTTT.

The CDR3 DNA follows: TGTGCCAGCGATAAGGAACAAGAGACCCAGTACTTC. It codes for CASDKEQETQYF. V usage is TRBV7-9 and J usage is TRBJ2-5; no clear D. The V end lost 8 bases, the J end lost 2 bases, and 9 bases lay between the germline ends. This CDR3 contains 12 residues. Per germline, CDR1 SEHNR and CDR2 FQNEAQ (reference sequence).

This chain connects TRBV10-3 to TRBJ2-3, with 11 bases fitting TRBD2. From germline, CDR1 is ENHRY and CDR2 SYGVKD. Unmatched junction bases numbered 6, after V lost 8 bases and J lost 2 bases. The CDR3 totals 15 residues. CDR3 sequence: CAIAGTSGNTDTQYF. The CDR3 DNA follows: TGTGCCATCGCCGGGACTAGCGGCAACACAGATACGCAGTATTTT.

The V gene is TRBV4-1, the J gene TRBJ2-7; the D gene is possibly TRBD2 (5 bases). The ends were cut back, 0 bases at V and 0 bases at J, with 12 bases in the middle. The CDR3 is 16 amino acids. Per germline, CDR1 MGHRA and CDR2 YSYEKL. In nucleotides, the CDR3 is TGCGCCAGCAGCCAAGATCTTAAGAGGGCCTCCTACGAGCAGTACTTC. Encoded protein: CASSQDLKRASYEQYF.

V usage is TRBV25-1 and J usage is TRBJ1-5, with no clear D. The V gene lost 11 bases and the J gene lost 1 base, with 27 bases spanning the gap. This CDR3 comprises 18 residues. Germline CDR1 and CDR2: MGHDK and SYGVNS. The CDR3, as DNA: TGTGCCGGAAGTACGAACATAAACTGGGGTGGCAGCAATCAGCCCCAGCATTTT. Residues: CAGSTNINWGGSNQPQHF. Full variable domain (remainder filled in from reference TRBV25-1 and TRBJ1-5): EADIYQTPRYLVIGTGKKITLECSQTMGHDKMYWYQQDPGMELHLIHYSYGVNSTEKGDLSSESTVSRIRTEHFPLTLESARPSHTSQYLCAGSTNINWGGSNQPQHFGDGTRLSIL.

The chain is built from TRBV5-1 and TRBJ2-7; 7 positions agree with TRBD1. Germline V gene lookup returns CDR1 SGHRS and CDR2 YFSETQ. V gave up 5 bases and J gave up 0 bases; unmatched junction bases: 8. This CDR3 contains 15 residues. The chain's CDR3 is CASRKPGQLSYEQYF. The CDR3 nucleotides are TGCGCCAGCAGAAAACCGGGACAGCTCTCCTACGAGCAGTACTTC.

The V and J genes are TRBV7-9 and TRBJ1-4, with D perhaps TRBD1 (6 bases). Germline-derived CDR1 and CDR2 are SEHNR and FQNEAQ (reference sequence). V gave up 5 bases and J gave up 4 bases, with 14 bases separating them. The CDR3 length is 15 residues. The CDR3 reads CASSQQGGHNEKLFF. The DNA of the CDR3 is TGTGCCAGCAGCCAACAGGGAGGGCATAATGAAAAACTGTTTTTT.

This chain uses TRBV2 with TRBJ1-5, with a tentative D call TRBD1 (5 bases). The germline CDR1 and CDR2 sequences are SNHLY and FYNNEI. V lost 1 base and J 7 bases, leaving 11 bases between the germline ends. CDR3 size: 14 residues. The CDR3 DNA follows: TGTGCCAGCAGTGAAGTCACAGGTCAACAGCCCCAGCATTTT. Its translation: CASSEVTGQQPQHF.

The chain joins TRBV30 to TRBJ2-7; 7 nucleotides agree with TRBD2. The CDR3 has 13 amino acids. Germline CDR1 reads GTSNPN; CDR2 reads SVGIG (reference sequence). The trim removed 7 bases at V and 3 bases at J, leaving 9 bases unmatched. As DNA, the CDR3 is TGTGCCTTCGAGTTGGGGGGGGACTACGAGCAGTACTTC. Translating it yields CAFELGGDYEQYF.

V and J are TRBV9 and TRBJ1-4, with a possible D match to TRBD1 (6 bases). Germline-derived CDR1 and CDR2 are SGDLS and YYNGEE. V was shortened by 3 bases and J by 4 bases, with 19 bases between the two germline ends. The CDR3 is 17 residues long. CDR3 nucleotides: TGTGCCAGCAGCGCGAAGCCACCGGGACACCTTAATGAAAAACTGTTTTTT. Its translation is CASSAKPPGHLNEKLFF.

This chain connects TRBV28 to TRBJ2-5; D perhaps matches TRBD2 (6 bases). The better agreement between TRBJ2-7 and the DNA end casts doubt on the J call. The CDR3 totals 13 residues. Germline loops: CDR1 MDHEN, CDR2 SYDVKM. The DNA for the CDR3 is TGTGCCAGCAGCTGGGACTTCTCCTACGAGCAGTACTTC. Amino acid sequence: CASSWDFSYEQYF.

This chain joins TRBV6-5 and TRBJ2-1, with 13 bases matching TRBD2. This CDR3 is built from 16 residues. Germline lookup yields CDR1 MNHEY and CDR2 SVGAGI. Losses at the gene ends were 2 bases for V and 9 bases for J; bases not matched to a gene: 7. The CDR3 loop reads CASSYPTSGGAIEQFF. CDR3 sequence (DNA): TGTGCCAGCAGTTACCCCACTAGCGGGGGGGCTATTGAGCAGTTCTTC.

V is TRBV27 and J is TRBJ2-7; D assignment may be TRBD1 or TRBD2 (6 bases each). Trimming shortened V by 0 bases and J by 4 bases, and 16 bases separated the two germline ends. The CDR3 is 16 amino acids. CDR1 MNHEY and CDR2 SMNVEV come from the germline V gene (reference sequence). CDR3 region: CASSLSSGALHYEQYF. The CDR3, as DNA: TGTGCCAGCAGTTTATCGTCGGGGGCACTCCATTACGAGCAGTACTTC.